A selection of T cell receptor beta chains follows, all from one sample in a study of graft-versus-host responses after intestinal transplantation. The protocol was immunoSEQ multiplex PCR, while the TCRdb copy is restricted to in-frame clones and leaves out a portion. The table has 35,000 to 50,000 clones, just under 95% seen once. The material was PBMCs, obtained 335 days after intestinal transplant. The receptors shown here come from a human patient who received an intestinal transplant, so some T cells may come from the graft donor. CDR3s leave out the opening cysteine and the closing phenylalanine or tryptophan. D genes are given only for firm matches.

j_call: TRBJ1-5; d_call: -; v_call: TRBV27; cdr3_aa: ASRDAENNQPQH
j_call: TRBJ2-3; d_call: -; v_call: TRBV11-2; cdr3_aa: ASSLYLPSTDTQY
j_call: TRBJ2-3; d_call: TRBD2; v_call: TRBV4-2; cdr3_aa: ASSPRGVAGTDTQY
j_call: TRBJ2-5; d_call: -; v_call: TRBV2; cdr3_aa: ASSGGLETQY
j_call: TRBJ2-3; d_call: -; v_call: TRBV5-1; cdr3_aa: ASSHPTDPSTDTQY
j_call: TRBJ1-1; d_call: TRBD1; v_call: TRBV28; cdr3_aa: ATDRDENTEAF
j_call: TRBJ2-2; d_call: -; v_call: TRBV7-6; cdr3_aa: ASSLARQGLSGELF
j_call: TRBJ1-3; d_call: -; v_call: TRBV5-1; cdr3_aa: VSSLAGSVRDTIY
j_call: TRBJ1-2; d_call: -; v_call: TRBV2; cdr3_aa: ATGQLYGYT
j_call: TRBJ1-3; d_call: -; v_call: TRBV6-5; cdr3_aa: ASGRRNTIY
j_call: TRBJ2-1; d_call: -; v_call: TRBV19; cdr3_aa: ASSTFLQEGSYNEQF
j_call: TRBJ2-7; d_call: -; v_call: TRBV27; cdr3_aa: ASSYGGDSGYEQY
j_call: TRBJ2-3; d_call: TRBD2; v_call: TRBV28; cdr3_aa: ASSVAGRITLTDTQY
j_call: TRBJ1-6; d_call: -; v_call: TRBV7-2; cdr3_aa: ASSLDWGSPLH
j_call: TRBJ2-1; d_call: -; v_call: TRBV6-5; cdr3_aa: ASKARTYNEQF
j_call: TRBJ1-1; d_call: -; v_call: TRBV27; cdr3_aa: ASSLWGGDTEAF
j_call: TRBJ2-2; d_call: TRBD2; v_call: TRBV7-7; cdr3_aa: ASSSLAGGPAGELF
j_call: TRBJ1-6; d_call: -; v_call: TRBV7-9; cdr3_aa: ASSFRNSPLH
j_call: TRBJ1-3; d_call: -; v_call: TRBV5-1; cdr3_aa: ASSLAGAGNTIY
j_call: TRBJ2-3; d_call: -; v_call: TRBV7-9; cdr3_aa: ASSPTTQY
j_call: TRBJ2-1; d_call: -; v_call: TRBV5-5; cdr3_aa: ASSWGAVGKLGDEQF
j_call: TRBJ1-6; d_call: -; v_call: TRBV5-4; cdr3_aa: ASSLGPGGSLH
j_call: TRBJ1-1; d_call: -; v_call: TRBV13; cdr3_aa: ASSSRDGSPEAF
j_call: -; d_call: -; v_call: TRBV2; cdr3_aa: ASSSNRGTYEQY
j_call: TRBJ2-5; d_call: TRBD2; v_call: TRBV5-1; cdr3_aa: ASSLAGGKETQY
j_call: -; d_call: -; v_call: TRBV19; cdr3_aa: ASSRDSSYEQY
j_call: TRBJ1-5; d_call: -; v_call: TRBV4-2; cdr3_aa: ASSLIGMPQH
j_call: TRBJ2-5; d_call: -; v_call: TRBV5-1; cdr3_aa: ASSRLGASLSEETQY
j_call: TRBJ2-1; d_call: -; v_call: TRBV7-9; cdr3_aa: ASSLAQGRGLLNEQF
j_call: TRBJ2-2; d_call: -; v_call: TRBV7-9; cdr3_aa: ASSLRENTGELF
j_call: TRBJ2-5; d_call: TRBD1; v_call: TRBV6-1; cdr3_aa: ASRLGQQETQY
j_call: TRBJ2-7; d_call: TRBD1; v_call: TRBV4-2; cdr3_aa: ASSQDSLSTGFPYEQY
j_call: TRBJ2-1; d_call: -; v_call: TRBV9; cdr3_aa: ASSVVDYEQF
j_call: TRBJ1-1; d_call: TRBD1; v_call: TRBV28; cdr3_aa: ASSQGAFRYTEAF
j_call: TRBJ1-3; d_call: -; v_call: TRBV10-3; cdr3_aa: AISGIRGSGNTIY
j_call: TRBJ2-2; d_call: -; v_call: TRBV9; cdr3_aa: ASSTSSGELF
j_call: TRBJ2-1; d_call: -; v_call: TRBV27; cdr3_aa: ASRAEGSSYNEQF
j_call: TRBJ2-1; d_call: -; v_call: TRBV6-1; cdr3_aa: ASSQGGNEQF
j_call: -; d_call: -; v_call: TRBV5-6; cdr3_aa: ASSLSGVYEQY
j_call: TRBJ1-6; d_call: -; v_call: TRBV6-5; cdr3_aa: ASSYSGTSYNSPLH
j_call: TRBJ2-7; d_call: -; v_call: TRBV6-5; cdr3_aa: ASSYSWRATYEQY
j_call: TRBJ1-2; d_call: -; v_call: TRBV19; cdr3_aa: ASSIVYGRWSGYT
j_call: TRBJ2-1; d_call: TRBD1; v_call: TRBV2; cdr3_aa: ASRGFGTGGNEQF
j_call: TRBJ1-1; d_call: -; v_call: TRBV7-9; cdr3_aa: ASSPGFGVVAEAF
j_call: TRBJ2-1; d_call: TRBD2; v_call: TRBV7-2; cdr3_aa: ASSLGSGGAYNEQF
j_call: TRBJ2-3; d_call: TRBD2; v_call: TRBV27; cdr3_aa: ASSLFGTSTTDTQY
j_call: TRBJ2-2; d_call: -; v_call: TRBV13; cdr3_aa: ASRLTGELF
j_call: TRBJ1-2; d_call: -; v_call: TRBV7-2; cdr3_aa: ASSLGHFYGYT
j_call: TRBJ2-1; d_call: -; v_call: TRBV30; cdr3_aa: AWSGTESSYNEQF
j_call: TRBJ2-6; d_call: -; v_call: TRBV6-6; cdr3_aa: ASRKGGSGANVLT
j_call: TRBJ1-3; d_call: -; v_call: TRBV11-2; cdr3_aa: ASSKGDLSGNTIY
j_call: TRBJ1-1; d_call: -; v_call: TRBV12-5; cdr3_aa: ASGLRWVSGTEAF
j_call: TRBJ2-2; d_call: -; v_call: TRBV6-5; cdr3_aa: ASRTGIRGELF
j_call: TRBJ2-7; d_call: -; v_call: TRBV4-1; cdr3_aa: ASSQGFAYEQY
j_call: TRBJ2-7; d_call: TRBD2; v_call: TRBV6-1; cdr3_aa: ASSGGTSGRNYEQY
j_call: TRBJ1-4; d_call: -; v_call: TRBV6-6; cdr3_aa: ASSYSFSAEKLF
j_call: TRBJ2-1; d_call: -; v_call: TRBV19; cdr3_aa: ASSTTVDNEQF
j_call: TRBJ2-3; d_call: TRBD2; v_call: TRBV5-5; cdr3_aa: ASSLGIAGVGDTQY
j_call: TRBJ1-5; d_call: -; v_call: TRBV19; cdr3_aa: ASVGTNSNQPQH
j_call: TRBJ2-1; d_call: -; v_call: TRBV2; cdr3_aa: ASSEMGPGEQF